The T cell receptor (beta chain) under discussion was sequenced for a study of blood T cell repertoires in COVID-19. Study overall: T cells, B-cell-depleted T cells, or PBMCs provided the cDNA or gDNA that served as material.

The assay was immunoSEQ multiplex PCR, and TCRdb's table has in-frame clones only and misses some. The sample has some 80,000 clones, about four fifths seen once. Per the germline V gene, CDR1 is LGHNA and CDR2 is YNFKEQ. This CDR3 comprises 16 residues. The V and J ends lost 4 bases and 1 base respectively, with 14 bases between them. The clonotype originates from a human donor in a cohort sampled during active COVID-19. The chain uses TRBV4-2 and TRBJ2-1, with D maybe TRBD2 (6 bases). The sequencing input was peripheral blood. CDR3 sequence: CASSPWGGGSYNEQFF. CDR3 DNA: TGTGCCAGCAGCCCATGGGGCGGAGGGTCCTACAATGAGCAGTTCTTC.